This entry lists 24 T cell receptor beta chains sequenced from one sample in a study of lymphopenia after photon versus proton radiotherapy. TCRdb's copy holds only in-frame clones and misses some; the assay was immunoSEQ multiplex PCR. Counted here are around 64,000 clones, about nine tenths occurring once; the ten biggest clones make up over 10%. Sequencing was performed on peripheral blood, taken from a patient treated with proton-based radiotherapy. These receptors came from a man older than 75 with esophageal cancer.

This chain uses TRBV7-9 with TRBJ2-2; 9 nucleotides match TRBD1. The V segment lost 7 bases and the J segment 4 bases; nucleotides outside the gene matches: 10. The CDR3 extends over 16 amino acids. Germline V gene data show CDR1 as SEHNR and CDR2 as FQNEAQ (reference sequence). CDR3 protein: CASTPPSTGGTGELFF. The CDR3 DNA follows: TGTGCCAGCACCCCTCCGTCGACAGGGGGCACCGGGGAGCTGTTTTTT.

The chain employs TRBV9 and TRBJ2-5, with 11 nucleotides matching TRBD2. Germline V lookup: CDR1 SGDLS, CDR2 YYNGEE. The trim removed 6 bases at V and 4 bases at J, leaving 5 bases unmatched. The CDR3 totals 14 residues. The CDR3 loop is CASNVAGGGETQYF. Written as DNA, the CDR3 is TGTGCCAGCAATGTAGCGGGAGGGGGAGAGACCCAGTACTTC.

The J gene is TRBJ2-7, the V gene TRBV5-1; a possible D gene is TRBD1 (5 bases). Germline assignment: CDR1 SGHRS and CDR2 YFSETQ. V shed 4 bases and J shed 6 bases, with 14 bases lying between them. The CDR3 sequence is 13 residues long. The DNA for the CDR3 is TGCGCCAGCAGCGTGTGGCAGGGATCCGAGCAGTACTTC. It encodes CASSVWQGSEQYF.

The CDR3 DNA sequence: TGTGCCAGCAGCTTAGCCGGGACAGGGAATGGCTACACCTTC. Translation: CASSLAGTGNGYTF. J is TRBJ1-2 and V is TRBV7-9, with 9 bases aligning to TRBD1. The junction had 2 bases not matched to a gene; V was cut back by 0 bases and J by 6 bases. The CDR3 is 14 residues long. Germline V CDR1 and CDR2: SEHNR, FQNEAQ (reference sequence).

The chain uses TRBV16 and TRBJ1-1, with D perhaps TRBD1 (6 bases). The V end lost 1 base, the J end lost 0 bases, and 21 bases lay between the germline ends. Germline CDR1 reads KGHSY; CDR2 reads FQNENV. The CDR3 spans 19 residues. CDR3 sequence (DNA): TGTGCCAGCAGCCAATTAAAAATAGGTAGCAGGGGTATGAACACTGAAGCTTTCTTT. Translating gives CASSQLKIGSRGMNTEAFF.

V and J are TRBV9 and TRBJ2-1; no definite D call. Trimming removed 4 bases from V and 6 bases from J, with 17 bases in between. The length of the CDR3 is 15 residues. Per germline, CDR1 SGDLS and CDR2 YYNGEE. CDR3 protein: CASSPYGSSSNEQFF. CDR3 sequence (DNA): TGTGCCAGCAGCCCCTATGGGTCTTCGTCCAATGAGCAGTTCTTC.

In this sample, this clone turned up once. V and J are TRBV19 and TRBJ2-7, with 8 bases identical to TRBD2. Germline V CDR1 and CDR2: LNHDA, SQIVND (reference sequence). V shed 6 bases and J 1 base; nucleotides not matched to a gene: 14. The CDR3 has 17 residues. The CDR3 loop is CASSPATRGGTSYEQYF. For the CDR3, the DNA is TGTGCCAGTAGCCCCGCCACTCGGGGGGGAACTTCCTACGAGCAGTACTTC.

CDR3: CASSLGTGLHTEAFF. CDR3 DNA sequence: TGTGCCAGCAGCCTCGGGACAGGGCTGCACACTGAAGCTTTCTTT. The chain is built from TRBV11-2 and TRBJ1-1; 9 bases fit TRBD1. Germline lookup yields CDR1 SGHAT and CDR2 FQNNGV. The V segment lost 5 bases and the J segment 3 bases; nucleotides outside the gene matches: 7. This CDR3 is 15 amino acids long.

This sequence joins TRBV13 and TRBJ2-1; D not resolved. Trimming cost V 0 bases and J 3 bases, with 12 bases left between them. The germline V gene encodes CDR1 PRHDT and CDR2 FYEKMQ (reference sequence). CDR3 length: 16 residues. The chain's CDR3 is CASSLGRLVVYNEQFF. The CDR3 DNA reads TGTGCCAGCAGCTTAGGCCGGCTAGTGGTCTACAATGAGCAGTTCTTC. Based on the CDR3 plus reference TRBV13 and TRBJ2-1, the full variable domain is AAGVIQSPRHLIKEKRETATLKCYPIPRHDTVYWYQQGPGQDPQFLISFYEKMQSDKGSIPDRFSAQQFSDYHSELNMSSLELGDSALYFCASSLGRLVVYNEQFFGPGTRLTVL.

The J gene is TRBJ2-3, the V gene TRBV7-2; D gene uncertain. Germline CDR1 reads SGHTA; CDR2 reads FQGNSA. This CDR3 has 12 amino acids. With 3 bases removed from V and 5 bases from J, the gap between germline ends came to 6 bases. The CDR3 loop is CASSFLRDTQYF. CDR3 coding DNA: TGTGCCAGCAGCTTTCTCCGAGATACGCAGTATTTT.

CDR3: CASSVEVNSGANVLTF. In nucleotides, the CDR3 is TGTGCCAGCAGCGTAGAGGTGAACTCTGGGGCCAACGTCCTGACTTTC. The J gene is TRBJ2-6, the V gene TRBV9, with unresolved D. Trimming stripped 0 bases from V and 0 bases from J, with 7 bases between. The CDR3 has 16 amino acids. The germline gives CDR1 SGDLS, CDR2 YYNGEE.

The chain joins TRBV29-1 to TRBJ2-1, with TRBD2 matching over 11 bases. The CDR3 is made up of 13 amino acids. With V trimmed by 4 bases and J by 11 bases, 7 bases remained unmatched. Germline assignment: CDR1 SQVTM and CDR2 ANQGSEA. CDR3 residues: CSVVLAGDGKQFF. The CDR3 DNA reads TGCAGCGTTGTACTAGCGGGAGACGGGAAGCAGTTCTTC.

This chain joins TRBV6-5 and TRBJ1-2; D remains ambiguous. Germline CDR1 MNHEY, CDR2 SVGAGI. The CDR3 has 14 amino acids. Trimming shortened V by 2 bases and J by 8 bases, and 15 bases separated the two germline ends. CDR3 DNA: TGTGCCAGCAGTTACGACTCAAGAATGGGAGGCTACACCTTC. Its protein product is CASSYDSRMGGYTF.

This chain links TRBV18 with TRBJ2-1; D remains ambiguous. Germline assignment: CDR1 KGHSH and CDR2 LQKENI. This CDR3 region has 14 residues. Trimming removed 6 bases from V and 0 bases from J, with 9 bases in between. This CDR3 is CASSAASSYNEQFF. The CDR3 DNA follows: TGTGCCAGCTCGGCGGCGAGCTCCTACAATGAGCAGTTCTTC.

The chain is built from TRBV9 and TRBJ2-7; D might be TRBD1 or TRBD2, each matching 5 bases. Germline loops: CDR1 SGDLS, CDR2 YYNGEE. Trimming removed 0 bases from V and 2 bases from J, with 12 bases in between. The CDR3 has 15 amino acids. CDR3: CASSVGDQGPYEQYF. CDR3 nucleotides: TGTGCCAGCAGCGTAGGGGACCAGGGACCCTACGAGCAGTACTTC.

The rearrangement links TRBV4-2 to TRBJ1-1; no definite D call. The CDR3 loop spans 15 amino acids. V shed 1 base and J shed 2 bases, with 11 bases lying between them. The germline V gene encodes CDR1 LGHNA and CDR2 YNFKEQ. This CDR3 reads CASSQVRSANTEAFF. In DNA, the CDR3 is TGTGCCAGCAGCCAAGTGAGGAGTGCTAACACTGAAGCTTTCTTT.

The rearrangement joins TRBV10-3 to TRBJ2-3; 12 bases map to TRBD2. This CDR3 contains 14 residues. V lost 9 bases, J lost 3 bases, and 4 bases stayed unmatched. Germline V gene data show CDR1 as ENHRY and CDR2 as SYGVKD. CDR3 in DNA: TGTGCCATGAGACTAGCGGGAGTGACAGATACGCAGTATTTT. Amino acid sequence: CAMRLAGVTDTQYF.

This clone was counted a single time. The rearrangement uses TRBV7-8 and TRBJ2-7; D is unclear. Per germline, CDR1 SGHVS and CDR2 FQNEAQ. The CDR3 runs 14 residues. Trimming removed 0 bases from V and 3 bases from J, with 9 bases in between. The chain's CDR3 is CASSLAGRHYEQYF. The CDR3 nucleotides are TGTGCCAGCAGCTTAGCAGGGCGTCACTACGAGCAGTACTTC.

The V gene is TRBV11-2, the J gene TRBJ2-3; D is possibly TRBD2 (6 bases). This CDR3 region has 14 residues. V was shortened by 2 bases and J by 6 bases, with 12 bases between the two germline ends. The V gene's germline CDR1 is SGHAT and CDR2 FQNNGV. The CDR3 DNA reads TGTGCCAGCAGCTTACTCCGAACTAGCGATACGCAGTATTTT. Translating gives CASSLLRTSDTQYF.

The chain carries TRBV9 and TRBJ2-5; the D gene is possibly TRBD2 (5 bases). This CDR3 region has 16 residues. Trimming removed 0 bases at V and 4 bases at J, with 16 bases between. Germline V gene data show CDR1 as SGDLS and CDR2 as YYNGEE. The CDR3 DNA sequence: TGTGCCAGCAGCGTAGCTTTGAGAGGGCGCGGAGAGACCCAGTACTTC. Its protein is CASSVALRGRGETQYF.

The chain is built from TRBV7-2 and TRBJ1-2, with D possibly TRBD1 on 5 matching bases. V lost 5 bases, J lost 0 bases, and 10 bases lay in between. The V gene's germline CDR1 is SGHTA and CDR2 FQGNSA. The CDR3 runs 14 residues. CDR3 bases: TGTGCCAGCAGCCTTGACAGAGCTAACTATGGCTACACCTTC. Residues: CASSLDRANYGYTF.

For the CDR3, the DNA is TGTGCCAGTAGCCCACCGGGACAGATCGGCTACACCTTC. It yields the protein CASSPPGQIGYTF. This chain connects TRBV19 to TRBJ1-2; 7 bases are a match to TRBD1. CDR1 is LNHDA, CDR2 SQIVND, per germline (reference sequence). The junction had 9 bases not matched to a gene; V was cut back by 6 bases and J by 8 bases. The CDR3 is 13 residues long.

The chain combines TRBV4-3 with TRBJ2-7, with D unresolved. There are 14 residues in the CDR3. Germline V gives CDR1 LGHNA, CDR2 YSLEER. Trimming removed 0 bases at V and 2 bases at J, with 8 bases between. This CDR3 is CASSQDSGPYEQYF. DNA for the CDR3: TGCGCCAGCAGCCAAGATTCAGGCCCCTACGAGCAGTACTTC.

DNA for the CDR3: TGTGCCAGCAGCCAAGACCCTAGCGGGGGCGTCACAGATACGCAGTATTTT. Amino acids: CASSQDPSGGVTDTQYF. The gene calls are TRBV7-2 and TRBJ2-3, with 10 positions matching TRBD2. The CDR3 runs 17 residues. CDR1 SGHTA and CDR2 FQGNSA come from the germline V gene. With V trimmed by 5 bases and J by 2 bases, 10 bases remained unmatched.